This T cell receptor (beta chain) stems from a study of cytomegalovirus exposure and HLA in healthy donors. The germline V and J ends were trimmed by 10 bases and 2 bases, with 21 bases remaining between them. Germline CDR1 LNHDA, CDR2 SQIVND (reference sequence). The CDR3 sequence is 16 residues long. PCR employed 60 Vbeta and 13 Jbeta primers. Generated by immunoSEQ multiplex PCR, the TCRdb table keeps only in-frame clones and is missing some. The table lists approximately 100,000 clones, 60% to 70% of them singletons, with 3.8% in the top ten. The TCR originated in a man under 40 in good health and CMV-seropositive. The material sequenced was PBMCs. The J gene is TRBJ1-3, the V gene TRBV19; D is unclear. For the CDR3, the DNA is TGTGCCACCGCGGGAGGTCAGTTCCTTGCTGGAAACACCATATATTTT. Translation: CATAGGQFLAGNTIYF.